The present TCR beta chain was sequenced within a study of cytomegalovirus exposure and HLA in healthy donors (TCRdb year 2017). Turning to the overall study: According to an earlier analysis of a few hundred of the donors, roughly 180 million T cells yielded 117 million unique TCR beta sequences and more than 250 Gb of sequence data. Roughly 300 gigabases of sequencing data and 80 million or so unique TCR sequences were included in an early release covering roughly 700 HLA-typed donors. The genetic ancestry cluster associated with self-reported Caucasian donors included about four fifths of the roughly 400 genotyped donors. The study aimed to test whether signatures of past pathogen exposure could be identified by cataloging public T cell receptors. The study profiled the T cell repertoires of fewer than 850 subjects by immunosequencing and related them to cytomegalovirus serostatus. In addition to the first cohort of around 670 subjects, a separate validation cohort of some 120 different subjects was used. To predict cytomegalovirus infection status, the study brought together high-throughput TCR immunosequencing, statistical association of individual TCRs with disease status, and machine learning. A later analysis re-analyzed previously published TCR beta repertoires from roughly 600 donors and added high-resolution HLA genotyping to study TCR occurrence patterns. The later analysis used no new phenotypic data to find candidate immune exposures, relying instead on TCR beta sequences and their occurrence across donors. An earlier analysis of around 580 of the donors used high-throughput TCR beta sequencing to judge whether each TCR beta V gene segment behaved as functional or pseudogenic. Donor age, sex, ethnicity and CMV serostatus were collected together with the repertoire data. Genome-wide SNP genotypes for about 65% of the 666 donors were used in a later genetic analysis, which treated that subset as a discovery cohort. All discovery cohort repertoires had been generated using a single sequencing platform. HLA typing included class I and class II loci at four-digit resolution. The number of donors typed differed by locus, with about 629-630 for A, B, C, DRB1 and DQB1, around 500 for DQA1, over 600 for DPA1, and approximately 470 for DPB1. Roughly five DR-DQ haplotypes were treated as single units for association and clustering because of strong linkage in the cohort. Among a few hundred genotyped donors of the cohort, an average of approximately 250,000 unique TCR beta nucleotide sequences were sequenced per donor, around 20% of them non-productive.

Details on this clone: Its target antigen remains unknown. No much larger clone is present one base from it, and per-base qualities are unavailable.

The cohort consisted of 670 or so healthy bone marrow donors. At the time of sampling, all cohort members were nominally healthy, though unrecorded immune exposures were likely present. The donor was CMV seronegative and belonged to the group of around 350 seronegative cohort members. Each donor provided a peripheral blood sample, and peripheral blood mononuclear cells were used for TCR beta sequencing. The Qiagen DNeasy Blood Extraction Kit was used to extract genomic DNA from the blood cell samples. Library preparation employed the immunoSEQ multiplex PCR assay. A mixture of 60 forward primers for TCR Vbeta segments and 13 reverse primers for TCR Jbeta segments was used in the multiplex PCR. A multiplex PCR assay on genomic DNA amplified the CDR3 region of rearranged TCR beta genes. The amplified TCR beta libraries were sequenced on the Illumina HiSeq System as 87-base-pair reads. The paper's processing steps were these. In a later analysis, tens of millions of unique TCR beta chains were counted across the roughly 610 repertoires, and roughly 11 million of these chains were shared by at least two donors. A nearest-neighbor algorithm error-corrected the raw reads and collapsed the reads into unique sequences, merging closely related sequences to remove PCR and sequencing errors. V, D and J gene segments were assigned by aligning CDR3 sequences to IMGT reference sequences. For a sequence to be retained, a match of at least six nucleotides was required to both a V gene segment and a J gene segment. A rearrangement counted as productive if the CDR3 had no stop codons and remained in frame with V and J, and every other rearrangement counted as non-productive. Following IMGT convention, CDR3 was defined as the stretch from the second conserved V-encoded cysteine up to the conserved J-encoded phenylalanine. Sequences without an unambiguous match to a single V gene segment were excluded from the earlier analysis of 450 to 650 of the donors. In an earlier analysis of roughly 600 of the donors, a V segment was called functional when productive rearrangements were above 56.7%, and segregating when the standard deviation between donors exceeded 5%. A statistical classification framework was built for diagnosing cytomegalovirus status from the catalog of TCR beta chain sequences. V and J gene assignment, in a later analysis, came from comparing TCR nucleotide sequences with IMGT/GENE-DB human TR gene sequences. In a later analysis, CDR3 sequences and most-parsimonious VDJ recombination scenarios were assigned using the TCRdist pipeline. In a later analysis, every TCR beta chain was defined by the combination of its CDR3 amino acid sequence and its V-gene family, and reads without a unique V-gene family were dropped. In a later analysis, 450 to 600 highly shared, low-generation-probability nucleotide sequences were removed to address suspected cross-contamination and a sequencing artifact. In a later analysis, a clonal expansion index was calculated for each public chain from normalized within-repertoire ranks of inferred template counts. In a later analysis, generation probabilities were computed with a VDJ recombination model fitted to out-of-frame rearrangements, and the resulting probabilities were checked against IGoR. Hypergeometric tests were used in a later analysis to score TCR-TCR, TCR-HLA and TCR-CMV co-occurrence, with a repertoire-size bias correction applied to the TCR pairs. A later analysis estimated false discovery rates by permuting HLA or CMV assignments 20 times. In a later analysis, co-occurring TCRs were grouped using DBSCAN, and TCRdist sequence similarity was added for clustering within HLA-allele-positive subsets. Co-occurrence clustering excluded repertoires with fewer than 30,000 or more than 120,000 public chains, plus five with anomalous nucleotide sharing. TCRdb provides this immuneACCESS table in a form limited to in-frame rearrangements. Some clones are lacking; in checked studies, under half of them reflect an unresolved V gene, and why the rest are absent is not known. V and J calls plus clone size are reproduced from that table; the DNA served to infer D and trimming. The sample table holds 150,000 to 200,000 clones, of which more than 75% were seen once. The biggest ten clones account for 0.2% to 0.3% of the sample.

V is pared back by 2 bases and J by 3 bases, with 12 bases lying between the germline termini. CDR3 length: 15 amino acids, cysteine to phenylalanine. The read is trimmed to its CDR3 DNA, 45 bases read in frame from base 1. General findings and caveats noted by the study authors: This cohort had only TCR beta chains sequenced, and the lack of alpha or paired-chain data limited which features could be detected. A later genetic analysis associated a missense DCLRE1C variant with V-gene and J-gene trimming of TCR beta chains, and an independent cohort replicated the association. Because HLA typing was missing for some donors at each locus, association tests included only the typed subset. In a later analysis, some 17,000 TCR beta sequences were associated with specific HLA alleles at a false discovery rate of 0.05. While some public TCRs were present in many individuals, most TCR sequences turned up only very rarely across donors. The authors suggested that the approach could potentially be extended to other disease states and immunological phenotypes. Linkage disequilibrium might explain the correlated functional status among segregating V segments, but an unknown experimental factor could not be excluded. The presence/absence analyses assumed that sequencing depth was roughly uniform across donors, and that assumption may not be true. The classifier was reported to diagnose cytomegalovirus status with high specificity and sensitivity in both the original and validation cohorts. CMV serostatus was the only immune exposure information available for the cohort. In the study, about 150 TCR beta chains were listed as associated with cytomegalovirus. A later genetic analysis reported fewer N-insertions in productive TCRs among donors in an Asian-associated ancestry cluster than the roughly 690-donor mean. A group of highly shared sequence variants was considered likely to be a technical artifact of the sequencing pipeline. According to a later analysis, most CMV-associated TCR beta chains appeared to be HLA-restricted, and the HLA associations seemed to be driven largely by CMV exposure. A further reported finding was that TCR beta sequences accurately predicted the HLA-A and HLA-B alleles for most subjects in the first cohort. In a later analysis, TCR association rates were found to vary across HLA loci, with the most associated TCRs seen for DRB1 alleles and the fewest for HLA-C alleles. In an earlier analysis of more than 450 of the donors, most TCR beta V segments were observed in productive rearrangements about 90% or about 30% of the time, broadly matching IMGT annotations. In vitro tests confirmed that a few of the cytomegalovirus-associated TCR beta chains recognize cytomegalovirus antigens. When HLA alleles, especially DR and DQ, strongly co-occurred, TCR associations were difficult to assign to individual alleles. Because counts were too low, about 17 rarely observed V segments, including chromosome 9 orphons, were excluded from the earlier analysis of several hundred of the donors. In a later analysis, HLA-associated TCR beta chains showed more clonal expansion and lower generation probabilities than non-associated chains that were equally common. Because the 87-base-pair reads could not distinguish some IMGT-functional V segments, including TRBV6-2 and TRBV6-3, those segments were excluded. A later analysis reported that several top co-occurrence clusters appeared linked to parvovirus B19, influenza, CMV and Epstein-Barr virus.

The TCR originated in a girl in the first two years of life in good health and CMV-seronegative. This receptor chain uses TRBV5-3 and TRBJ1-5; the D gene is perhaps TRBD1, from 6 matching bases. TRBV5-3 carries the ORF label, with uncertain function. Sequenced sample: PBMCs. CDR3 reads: CARSFETGDNQPQHF. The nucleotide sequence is TGTGCCAGAAGCTTTGAGACAGGAGACAATCAGCCCCAGCATTTT.